Sequencing of this T cell receptor (beta chain) was carried out in a study of metastatic and nonmetastatic thyroid tumors. About the research overall: Across peripheral blood and tumor or nodule tissue samples taken from malignant and benign thyroid patients, the repertoires were compared with one another.

The CDR3 consists of 11 residues. V lost 4 bases to trimming and J lost 10 bases, with 8 bases between them. Germline CDR1 reads LNHDA; CDR2 reads SQIVND (reference sequence). Authors' data handling: A distant-metastasis classifier for papillary thyroid cancer was built using CDR3 differences across clinicopathological groups. MiXCR reprocessed the PCR reads for TCRdb. TCRdb's processing, not the authors', yielded these V and J calls. The sample contains about 8,400 clones, roughly 31% of which appear only once. There were no patients who had received any treatment before thyroid surgery. By sample share, this clone is medium-sized. What it binds is not known. Whole-study findings and limits: Across blood and tumor, TCR beta diversity in malignant thyroid tumors was reportedly significantly higher than in benign nodules.

This TCR was recovered from a female donor with papillary thyroid cancer or a benign thyroid nodule (not recorded which). Some clones in this sample may be carry-over from other donors' samples. The material sequenced was tumor tissue. The chain joins TRBV19 to TRBJ2-1, with D unresolved. CDR3 in amino acids: CASSTGAEQFF. CDR3 nucleotides: TGTGCCAGTAGTACAGGCGCAGAGCAGTTCTTC.